The T cell receptor (beta chain) under discussion was sequenced for a study of blood T cell repertoires in COVID-19. Recruits, aged roughly 18 to 90 years, lived in under 25 US areas. CDR1 is PRHDT, CDR2 FYEKMQ, per germline (reference sequence). There are 14 residues in the CDR3. J gave up 8 bases and V 3 bases, and 4 bases lay outside the gene matches. Profiled with immunoSEQ multiplex PCR; TCRdb holds only in-frame clones, not every one. The sample shows 150,000 to 170,000 clones, about 86% of them seen only once. The chain carries TRBV13 and TRBJ1-4; 9 bases are a match to TRBD1. Sequencing was performed on PBMCs or T cells enriched from blood (not recorded which). This receptor was obtained from a man aged 45-65 years who had recovered from COVID-19. The CDR3 protein is CASSLTGGGEKLFF. DNA of the CDR3: TGTGCCAGCAGCTTGACAGGGGGTGGGGAAAAACTGTTTTTT.